What follows are 26 T cell receptor beta chains derived from one specimen sequenced in a study of cytomegalovirus exposure and HLA in healthy donors. Use of 60 Vbeta and 13 Jbeta primers characterized the PCR. Measured with immunoSEQ multiplex PCR; TCRdb has only the in-frame clones, and not every one. The table records about 94,000 clones, 79% of them present only once. Sequencing input: PBMCs. The receptor source for this set is a woman aged 40 to 50 in good health and CMV-seronegative.

The CDR3 sequence: CASRPGTGPSPLHF. Written as DNA, the CDR3 is TGTGCCAGCAGGCCCGGGACAGGGCCTTCACCCCTCCACTTT. This chain joins TRBV27 and TRBJ1-6, with TRBD1 identical over 9 bases. This CDR3 contains 14 residues. V dropped 6 bases and J dropped 9; count of bases not matched to a gene: 6. In germline, CDR1 is MNHEY, CDR2 SMNVEV (reference sequence).

The V and J genes are TRBV7-7 and TRBJ2-7; 9 bases map to TRBD1. There are 14 residues in the CDR3. Per the germline V gene, CDR1 is SSHAT and CDR2 is FNYEAQ (reference sequence). V trimming: 5 bases; J trimming: 3 bases; junction bases outside the gene matches: 5. The DNA of the CDR3 is TGTGCCAGCAGCCAGGGACAGGGTAACTACGAGCAGTACTTC. It codes for CASSQGQGNYEQYF. The full variable domain, in which reference TRBV7-7 and TRBJ2-7 provide the parts outside the CDR3, is GAGVSQSPRYKVTKRGQDVTLRCDPISSHATLYWYQQALGQGPEFLTYFNYEAQPDKSGLPSDRFSAERPEGSISTLTIQRTEQRDSAMYRCASSQGQGNYEQYFGPGTRLTVT.

The chain couples TRBV11-2 to TRBJ2-7, with 8 bases aligning to TRBD1. J lost 4 bases, V lost 1 base, and 9 bases had no gene match. The germline V gene has CDR1 SGHAT and CDR2 FQNNGV. The CDR3 is 16 amino acids. DNA of the CDR3: TGTGCCAGCAGCTTAGTTGGACAGGGTCGGACTTACGAGCAGTACTTC. The encoded protein is CASSLVGQGRTYEQYF.

The chain uses TRBV29-1 and TRBJ2-1, with D maybe TRBD1 (6 bases). Germline CDR1 and CDR2: SQVTM and ANQGSEA. The CDR3 totals 15 residues. The germline V and J ends were trimmed by 7 bases and 0 bases, with 16 bases remaining between them. CDR3 sequence (DNA): TGCAGCGCCCTCGACAGGTCGAGCTCCTACAATGAGCAGTTCTTC. It specifies CSALDRSSSYNEQFF.

This chain joins TRBV2 and TRBJ1-6; 7 positions match TRBD1. V lost 5 bases and J lost 5; bases outside the gene matches: 3. The CDR3 runs 14 residues. The germline CDR1 and CDR2 sequences are SNHLY and FYNNEI. The CDR3 here is CASSLQGNNSPLHF. CDR3 nucleotide sequence: TGTGCCAGCAGTTTACAGGGGAATAATTCACCCCTCCACTTT.

This clone was detected only once. This CDR3 is CAWSGSDSGFSYNEQFF. The CDR3 DNA sequence: TGTGCCTGGAGTGGATCTGACAGTGGATTCTCCTACAATGAGCAGTTCTTC. The chain combines TRBV30 with TRBJ2-1; the D gene is possibly TRBD1 (5 bases). Germline lookup yields CDR1 GTSNPN and CDR2 SVGIG (reference sequence). The CDR3 is 17 residues long. V was trimmed by 1 base and J by 0 bases, leaving 16 bases between them.

This chain links TRBV10-2 with TRBJ1-6, with 8 bases lining up with TRBD1. V was clipped by 10 bases and J by 0 bases; unmatched bases: 5. This CDR3 has 15 residues. Germline V lookup: CDR1 WSHSY, CDR2 SAAADI. The CDR3: CATGQGSSYNSPLHF. The CDR3 DNA reads as TGCGCCACCGGACAGGGAAGCTCCTATAATTCACCCCTCCACTTT.

V gene TRBV5-4 combines with J gene TRBJ2-1, with TRBD2 as a possible D gene (6 bases). Germline V CDR1 and CDR2: SGHNT, YYREEE (reference sequence). V lost 0 bases to trimming and J lost 8 bases, with 15 bases between them. This CDR3 contains 15 residues. The CDR3 sequence is CASSLVGGTFYEQFF. Written as DNA, the CDR3 is TGTGCCAGCAGCTTGGTTGGGGGGACGTTCTATGAGCAGTTCTTC.

The chain joins TRBV30 to TRBJ1-2; 8 positions match TRBD1. Germline V CDR1 and CDR2: GTSNPN, SVGIG (reference sequence). The J segment lost 4 bases and the V segment lost 5 bases, leaving 9 bases of the junction unmatched. The CDR3 is made up of 14 amino acids. The CDR3 DNA is TGTGCCTGGGGACGGACAGGGAGGCTCTATGGCTACACCTTC. Protein sequence: CAWGRTGRLYGYTF.

V gene TRBV30 combines with J gene TRBJ1-5; 8 bases are a match to TRBD1. Germline V gene sequence: CDR1 GTSNPN, CDR2 SVGIG (reference sequence). V was clipped by 3 bases and J by 3 bases; unmatched bases: 4. CDR3 size: 14 residues. CDR3 sequence (DNA): TGTGCCTGGAGGGGGACAGGTTACAATCAGCCCCAGCATTTT. Encoded protein: CAWRGTGYNQPQHF.

This sequence joins TRBV6-1 and TRBJ2-5, with 8 bases that match TRBD2. J gave up 10 bases and V 4 bases, and 5 bases lay outside the gene matches. CDR1 MNHNS and CDR2 SASEGT come from the germline V gene. The CDR3 spans 12 residues. The CDR3 nucleotides read TGTGCCAGCAGTGGGCGGGCGGGGGGCCAGTACTTC. Residues: CASSGRAGGQYF.

The genes are TRBV30 and TRBJ2-1, with TRBD1 identical over 9 bases. CDR1 is GTSNPN, CDR2 SVGIG, per germline (reference sequence). The trim removed 5 bases at V and 2 bases at J, leaving 7 bases unmatched. The CDR3 has 15 residues. The CDR3 loop is CAWGPTGGPYNEQFF. The CDR3 nucleotides read TGTGCCTGGGGTCCAACAGGGGGCCCCTACAATGAGCAGTTCTTC.

This clone has just a few counts. The chain links TRBV6-1 to TRBJ2-1; 12 bases are shared with TRBD2. V shed 3 bases and J 7 bases; nucleotides not matched to a gene: 4. The V gene's germline CDR1 is MNHNS and CDR2 SASEGT. This CDR3 region has 15 residues. CDR3 sequence: CASSDSSGGVNEQFF. CDR3 nucleotides: TGTGCCAGCAGTGACTCTAGCGGGGGGGTAAATGAGCAGTTCTTC.

The chain is built from TRBV20-1 and TRBJ1-5; tentative D call: TRBD1 (5 bases). The CDR3 totals 11 residues. The V and J ends lost 6 bases and 14 bases respectively, with 17 bases between them. Germline V gene data show CDR1 as DFQATT and CDR2 as SNEGSKA (reference sequence). CDR3: CSALTAPREHF. DNA for the CDR3: TGCAGTGCCCTGACAGCCCCAAGGGAGCATTTT.

The chain joins TRBV9 to TRBJ2-5; 13 positions agree with TRBD2. The V segment lost 3 bases and the J segment 4 bases; nucleotides outside the gene matches: 6. Germline CDR1 reads SGDLS; CDR2 reads YYNGEE. The CDR3 is made up of 16 amino acids. The CDR3 reads CASSAGTSGVGETQYF. In DNA, the CDR3 is TGTGCCAGCAGCGCCGGGACTAGCGGGGTGGGAGAGACCCAGTACTTC.

The rearrangement joins TRBV5-4 to TRBJ2-2, with 7 bases that match TRBD1. Germline loops: CDR1 SGHNT, CDR2 YYREEE (reference sequence). V shed 7 bases and J 7 bases; nucleotides not matched to a gene: 7. This CDR3 spans 13 amino acids. Here the CDR3 reads CASGDRTFGELFF. The CDR3 bases are TGTGCCAGCGGGGACAGAACGTTCGGGGAGCTGTTTTTT.

The V call is TRBV5-1, the J call TRBJ1-5; D may be TRBD1 (5 bases). This CDR3 is 13 amino acids long. Germline V lookup: CDR1 SGHRS, CDR2 YFSETQ. Trimming cost V 3 bases and J 4 bases, with 8 bases left between them. This CDR3 reads CASSWTTNQPQHF. For the CDR3, the DNA is TGCGCCAGCAGCTGGACAACTAATCAGCCCCAGCATTTT.

J is TRBJ2-2 and V is TRBV28, with unresolved D. V was pared by 2 bases and J by 7 bases, with 11 bases between. Germline V gene sequence: CDR1 MDHEN, CDR2 SYDVKM. CDR3 length equals 14 residues. In DNA, the CDR3 is TGTGCCAGCAGTTTAGGATTAACGGGCGGGGAGCTGTTTTTT. This sequence encodes CASSLGLTGGELFF.

This chain uses TRBV11-2 with TRBJ1-6; 9 bases are shared with TRBD1. The ends lost 5 bases at V and 7 bases at J; junction bases unmatched: 9. In germline, CDR1 is SGHAT, CDR2 FQNNGV. The CDR3 runs 16 residues. The CDR3 loop is CASSKTHRGQNSPLHF. The CDR3 DNA sequence: TGTGCCAGCAGCAAAACGCACAGGGGGCAGAATTCACCCCTCCACTTT.

V is TRBV5-6 and J is TRBJ2-5, with TRBD2 identical over 9 bases. Germline trimming cut 2 bases from V and 4 bases from J; bases unmatched to any gene: 6. The germline V gene encodes CDR1 SGHDT and CDR2 YYEEEE. CDR3 size: 15 residues. CDR3 DNA sequence: TGTGCCAGCAGCTTCGGGCGGGGGGGCGGAGAGACCCAGTACTTC. It specifies CASSFGRGGGETQYF.

V usage is TRBV7-2 and J usage is TRBJ1-2; D not certain. CDR3 size: 14 residues. The V gene lost 5 bases and the J gene lost 4 bases, with 14 bases spanning the gap. CDR1 and CDR2 from the germline V gene are SGHTA and FQGNSA. CDR3 DNA: TGTGCCAGCAGCCCCCGGTCTGGTGGCTATGGCTACACCTTC. It codes for CASSPRSGGYGYTF.

This clone was seen only a few times. The V gene is TRBV5-6, the J gene TRBJ1-4; the D gene is possibly TRBD1 (6 bases). V lost 4 bases and J 12 bases, leaving 13 bases between the germline ends. Germline values: CDR1 SGHDT, CDR2 YYEEEE. The CDR3 length is 12 residues. CDR3 loop: CASSTATGQLFF. CDR3 coding DNA: TGTGCCAGCAGCACCGCGACAGGCCAACTGTTTTTT.

The chain carries TRBV5-1 and TRBJ1-2; 9 nucleotides align to TRBD1. Looked up from germline, CDR1 is SGHRS and CDR2 is YFSETQ. With V trimmed by 4 bases and J by 2 bases, 3 bases remained unmatched. The CDR3 has 14 residues. The CDR3 loop is CASSPGTGNYGYTF. The CDR3 DNA sequence: TGCGCCAGCAGCCCTGGGACAGGGAACTATGGCTACACCTTC.

In this sample, this clone turned up a few times. This chain connects TRBV30 to TRBJ1-1, with unresolved D. The CDR3 runs to 11 residues. Per germline, CDR1 GTSNPN and CDR2 SVGIG (reference sequence). This chain's CDR3 is CAFAANTEAFF. DNA of the CDR3: TGTGCTTTCGCGGCGAACACTGAAGCTTTCTTT.

The chain combines TRBV27 with TRBJ1-1; 7 nucleotides align to TRBD1. This CDR3 spans 13 amino acids. J was trimmed by 10 bases and V by 6 bases; bases with no gene match: 11. Germline assignment: CDR1 MNHEY and CDR2 SMNVEV (reference sequence). The CDR3 loop reads CASRTPMTGRAFF. Here the CDR3 DNA reads TGTGCCAGCAGAACCCCTATGACAGGGAGAGCTTTCTTT.

The genes are TRBV7-2 and TRBJ1-6; TRBD1 aligns across 8 bases. The trim removed 6 bases at V and 0 bases at J, leaving 7 bases unmatched. Per germline, CDR1 SGHTA and CDR2 FQGNSA. There are 17 residues in the CDR3. In DNA, the CDR3 is TGTGCCAGCAGACAGAACAGGGGGAGCTCCTATAATTCACCCCTCCACTTT. It translates to CASRQNRGSSYNSPLHF.